The 20 T cell receptor beta chains presented below share a single source sample, sequenced in a study of cytomegalovirus exposure and HLA in healthy donors. PCR involved 60 Vbeta and 13 Jbeta primers. Profiling relied on immunoSEQ multiplex PCR, and the TCRdb table lists in-frame clones only, not all of them. The sample holds around 180,000 clones; 70% to 85% are singletons and the top ten take under 5%. Sequencing input: PBMCs. The receptors were sampled from a man between 18 and 29 years old in good health and CMV-seronegative.

The J gene is TRBJ1-6, the V gene TRBV13; TRBD1 is a possible D gene (5 bases). With 5 bases removed from V and 8 bases from J, the gap between germline ends came to 13 bases. Germline CDR1 is PRHDT and CDR2 is FYEKMQ (reference sequence). This CDR3 has 14 residues. The CDR3 DNA sequence: TGTGCCAGCAGCCCACCAGGGTCCCATTCACCCCTCCACTTT. Protein: CASSPPGSHSPLHF. The full variable domain, completed using reference TRBV13 and TRBJ1-6, is AAGVIQSPRHLIKEKRETATLKCYPIPRHDTVYWYQQGPGQDPQFLISFYEKMQSDKGSIPDRFSAQQFSDYHSELNMSSLELGDSALYFCASSPPGSHSPLHFGNGTRLTVT.

This clone was seen once. V is TRBV7-8 and J is TRBJ2-7; 7 positions agree with TRBD1. Germline CDR1 is SGHVS and CDR2 is FQNEAQ. J gave up 7 bases and V 5 bases, and 5 bases lay outside the gene matches. The length of the CDR3 is 12 residues. As DNA, the CDR3 is TGTGCCAGCAGCCACGACAGGGTAGAGCAGTACTTC. This encodes CASSHDRVEQYF.

The chain employs TRBV4-1 and TRBJ2-5; TRBD2 matches 13 bases. Germline V gene lookup returns CDR1 MGHRA and CDR2 YSYEKL. There are 15 residues in the CDR3. CDR3 bases: TGCGCTGAAGGTGGACTAGCGGGAGTACTAGAGACCCAGTACTTC. Protein sequence: CAEGGLAGVLETQYF.

The rearrangement links TRBV27 to TRBJ2-7, with a tentative D call TRBD1 (5 bases). The V and J ends lost 8 bases and 0 bases respectively, with 17 bases between them. Germline V lookup: CDR1 MNHEY, CDR2 SMNVEV (reference sequence). The CDR3 is 15 amino acids. The CDR3 nucleotides are TGTGCCAGCTCCTCCTGGGGCGCCAGCTCCTACGAGCAGTACTTC. It is translated as CASSSWGASSYEQYF.

This clone appeared once. The chain is built from TRBV4-1 and TRBJ2-7, with 9 bases lining up with TRBD1. This CDR3 is 16 amino acids long. Germline lookup yields CDR1 MGHRA and CDR2 YSYEKL. The junction had 7 bases not matched to a gene; V was cut back by 0 bases and J by 4 bases. The CDR3 sequence is CASSQDPGTGLYEQYF. The CDR3 nucleotides read TGCGCCAGCAGCCAAGATCCTGGGACAGGGCTGTACGAGCAGTACTTC.

This clone was seen only once. The same CDR3 can be traced to other DNA sequences in this sample. The gene calls are TRBV5-1 and TRBJ2-7, with 10 positions matching TRBD2. The trim removed 7 bases at V and 5 bases at J, leaving 15 bases unmatched. Germline CDR1 SGHRS, CDR2 YFSETQ. The CDR3 totals 16 residues. The CDR3 here is CASPDLRAGGPNEQYF. The CDR3 nucleotides are TGCGCCAGCCCGGATTTGAGAGCGGGAGGGCCTAACGAGCAGTACTTC.

The J gene is TRBJ1-1, the V gene TRBV6-5, with D possibly matching TRBD1 (6 bases). The V gene's germline CDR1 is MNHEY and CDR2 SVGAGI. The ends were cut back, 8 bases at V and 4 bases at J, with 17 bases in the middle. There are 14 residues in the CDR3. The CDR3 bases are TGTGCCAGCGCAAAAACAGGGTTCGTCACTGAAGCTTTCTTT. Its protein is CASAKTGFVTEAFF.

V is TRBV4-1 and J is TRBJ1-1; D unclear. V was clipped by 3 bases and J by 1 base, with 12 bases between them. Germline V CDR1 and CDR2: MGHRA, YSYEKL. The CDR3 covers 15 residues. The CDR3, as DNA: TGCGCCAGCAGCCAGGTACACGATCCGAACACTGAAGCTTTCTTT. This encodes CASSQVHDPNTEAFF.

The chain links TRBV11-1 to TRBJ2-7; possible D gene TRBD2, 7 bases. V gave up 6 bases and J gave up 5 bases, with 14 bases separating them. The CDR3 loop spans 13 amino acids. Germline loops: CDR1 SGHAT, CDR2 FQDESV (reference sequence). This chain's CDR3 is CASRGGASHEQYF. The CDR3 DNA sequence: TGTGCCAGCAGAGGGGGGGCATCCCACGAGCAGTACTTC. Looking up the rest from reference TRBV11-1 and TRBJ2-7 gives the full variable domain: EAEVAQSPRYKITEKSQAVAFWCDPISGHATLYWYRQILGQGPELLVQFQDESVVDDSQLPKDRFSAERLKGVDSTLKIQPAELGDSAMYLCASRGGASHEQYFGPGTRLTVT.

This chain connects TRBV6-1 to TRBJ2-2; D unresolved. Germline V CDR1 and CDR2: MNHNS, SASEGT. The CDR3 sequence is 13 residues long. V lost 8 bases, J lost 0 bases, and 7 bases lay in between. CDR3: CASRLANTGELFF. The CDR3 DNA sequence: TGTGCCAGCCGACTCGCGAACACCGGGGAGCTGTTTTTT.

This chain uses TRBV2 with TRBJ1-2, with 9 bases matching TRBD1. This CDR3 has 14 residues. V shed 2 bases, J shed 8 bases, and the junction held 6 bases outside the gene matches. Germline CDR1 SNHLY, CDR2 FYNNEI. The CDR3 here is CASSELGQGAGYTF. In DNA, the CDR3 is TGTGCCAGCAGTGAACTGGGACAGGGAGCGGGCTACACCTTC.

The V and J genes are TRBV5-1 and TRBJ1-1, with 7 bases aligning to TRBD1. The trim removed 4 bases at V and 2 bases at J, leaving 5 bases unmatched. The germline CDR1 and CDR2 sequences are SGHRS and YFSETQ. The CDR3 is made up of 14 amino acids. The DNA of the CDR3 is TGCGCCAGCAGCCCGGGGACAGAAAACACTGAAGCTTTCTTT. It yields the protein CASSPGTENTEAFF.

The J gene is TRBJ1-2, the V gene TRBV18; maybe TRBD1 (5 bases). Trimming took 1 base from V and 4 from J, leaving 13 bases between them. Looked up from germline, CDR1 is KGHSH and CDR2 is LQKENI. CDR3 length: 15 residues. The CDR3 region is CASSPRQGVSYGYTF. The CDR3 DNA is TGTGCCAGCTCACCACGGCAGGGTGTTAGCTATGGCTACACCTTC.

The chain links TRBV5-5 to TRBJ1-2; D ambiguous. Germline-derived CDR1 and CDR2 are SGHKS and YYEKEE (reference sequence). CDR3 length: 14 residues. V lost 0 bases and J lost 8, with 14 bases in between. CDR3 sequence reads: CASSLAPDFGGYTF. DNA for the CDR3: TGTGCCAGCAGCTTGGCTCCGGACTTCGGCGGCTACACCTTC.

This clone was observed a handful of times. The V call is TRBV30, the J call TRBJ2-5; 9 positions agree with TRBD1. This CDR3 has 13 amino acids. From germline, CDR1 is GTSNPN and CDR2 SVGIG (reference sequence). The J segment lost 4 bases and the V segment lost 5 bases, leaving 5 bases of the junction unmatched. The CDR3 region is CAWEQGAGETQYF. CDR3 nucleotides: TGTGCCTGGGAACAGGGGGCTGGAGAGACCCAGTACTTC.

The chain links TRBV11-2 to TRBJ1-2, with unresolved D. Between the trimmed V and J ends, which lost 5 bases and 5 bases, there was a span of 18 bases. The CDR3 contains 15 residues. CDR1 SGHAT and CDR2 FQNNGV come from the germline V gene. The CDR3 DNA is TGTGCCAGCAGCCCAATTAGACAATATCGGTATGGCTACACCTTC. Translated, it gives CASSPIRQYRYGYTF.

This chain links TRBV7-9 with TRBJ2-3; 10 bases are shared with TRBD1. V was pared by 5 bases and J by 2 bases, with 7 bases of the junction left unmatched. The CDR3 runs to 16 residues. Per germline, CDR1 SEHNR and CDR2 FQNEAQ (reference sequence). The CDR3 region is CASSPGTGVLTDTQYF. CDR3 bases: TGTGCCAGCAGCCCCGGGACAGGGGTTCTCACAGATACGCAGTATTTT.

V gene TRBV4-1 combines with J gene TRBJ2-7; D unclear. Trimming stripped 5 bases from V and 2 bases from J, with 4 bases between. Germline lookup yields CDR1 MGHRA and CDR2 YSYEKL. CDR3 length: 11 amino acids. The CDR3 nucleotides are TGCGCCAGCAGCTCTCCCTACGAGCAGTACTTC. Translation gives CASSSPYEQYF.

The CDR3 loop is CASSSNPASRGEQFF. CDR3 sequence (DNA): TGTGCCAGCAGCTCAAACCCGGCCAGCCGAGGTGAGCAGTTCTTC. The chain is built from TRBV7-2 and TRBJ2-1, with D hard to call. The CDR3 covers 15 residues. Looked up from germline, CDR1 is SGHTA and CDR2 is FQGNSA. V lost 4 bases, J lost 9 bases, and 19 bases lay in between.

V gene TRBV7-8 combines with J gene TRBJ2-7; tentatively, D is TRBD2 (5 bases). Germline V lookup: CDR1 SGHVS, CDR2 FQNEAQ. The length of the CDR3 is 15 residues. Trimming pared 3 bases from V and 1 base from J, leaving 13 bases between. The CDR3 DNA sequence: TGTGCCAGCAGCTTGGCGGGCAGAGGTTCCTACGAGCAGTACTTC. This translates into CASSLAGRGSYEQYF.